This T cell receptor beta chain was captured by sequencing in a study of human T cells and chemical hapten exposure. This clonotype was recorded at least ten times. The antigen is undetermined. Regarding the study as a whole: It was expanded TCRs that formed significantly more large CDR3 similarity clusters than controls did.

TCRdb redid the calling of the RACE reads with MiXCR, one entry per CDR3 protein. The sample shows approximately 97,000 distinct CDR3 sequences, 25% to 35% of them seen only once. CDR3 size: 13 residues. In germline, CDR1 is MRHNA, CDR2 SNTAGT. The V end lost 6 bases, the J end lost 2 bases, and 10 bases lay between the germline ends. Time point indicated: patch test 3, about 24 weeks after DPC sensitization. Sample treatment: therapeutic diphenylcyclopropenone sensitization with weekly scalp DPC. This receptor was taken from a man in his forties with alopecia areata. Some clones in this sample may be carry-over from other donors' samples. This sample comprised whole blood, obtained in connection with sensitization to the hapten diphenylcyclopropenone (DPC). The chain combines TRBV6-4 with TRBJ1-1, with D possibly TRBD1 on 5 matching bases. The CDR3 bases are TGTGCCAGCAGCTTGACAGTAAACACTGAAGCTTTCTTT. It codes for CASSLTVNTEAFF.